These 30 T cell receptor beta chains were sequenced from one sample in a study of blood T cell repertoires in COVID-19. Using immunoSEQ multiplex PCR, the repertoire was profiled, and TCRdb retains in-frame clones only, with some absent. The data contain around 190,000 clones, about 82% of them seen just once; the ten biggest clones take up 5% to 7%. The sequencing input was PBMCs or T cells enriched from blood (not recorded which). The origin of the receptors is a man aged 35 to 55 with acute COVID-19.

J is TRBJ2-1 and V is TRBV5-1, with 13 positions matching TRBD2. After removal of 1 base from V and 10 bases from J, the junction contained 8 bases not matched to a gene. Germline V gene lookup returns CDR1 SGHRS and CDR2 YFSETQ. This CDR3 contains 16 residues. The CDR3 loop is CASSLSGTSGIQEQFF. The CDR3 DNA sequence: TGCGCCAGCAGCTTGTCCGGGACTAGCGGGATTCAAGAGCAGTTCTTC.

V gene TRBV19 combines with J gene TRBJ2-1, with 8 bases lining up with TRBD2. Germline V CDR1 and CDR2: LNHDA, SQIVND (reference sequence). The CDR3 has 15 residues. Losses at the gene ends were 5 bases for V and 6 bases for J; bases not matched to a gene: 9. The CDR3 region is CASSPSGSVGNEQFF. In DNA form, the CDR3 reads TGTGCCAGTAGTCCCAGCGGGAGCGTTGGCAATGAGCAGTTCTTC.

The chain recombines TRBV2 with TRBJ2-3; D is ambiguous. Germline assignment: CDR1 SNHLY and CDR2 FYNNEI. This CDR3 comprises 11 residues. With 7 bases removed from V and 2 bases from J, the gap between germline ends came to 4 bases. CDR3 residues: CASILTDTQYF. As DNA, the CDR3 is TGTGCCAGCATACTCACAGATACGCAGTATTTT.

J is TRBJ1-6 and V is TRBV9; 7 positions match TRBD1. The CDR3 has 16 residues. Germline V lookup: CDR1 SGDLS, CDR2 YYNGEE. V dropped 4 bases and J dropped 4; count of bases not matched to a gene: 8. CDR3 DNA: TGTGCCAGCAGCATCCGGGACAGTTCATATAATTCACCCCTCCACTTT. Protein sequence: CASSIRDSSYNSPLHF.

The gene calls are TRBV7-6 and TRBJ2-1, with 7 bases fitting TRBD2. The CDR3 extends over 18 amino acids. V shed 1 base, J shed 3 bases, and the junction held 12 bases outside the gene matches. The germline V gene encodes CDR1 SGHVS and CDR2 FNYEAQ. The DNA of the CDR3 is TGTGCCAGCAGCTTAGTGGGGTCACCGGGGGGTCTCTACAATGAGCAGTTCTTC. Translation: CASSLVGSPGGLYNEQFF.

The chain uses TRBV5-4 and TRBJ2-2; 8 bases align to TRBD2. The length of the CDR3 is 16 residues. CDR1 is SGHNT and CDR2 is YYREEE in the germline V gene (reference sequence). V lost 2 bases to trimming and J lost 4 bases; unmatched junction nucleotides: 7. The CDR3 DNA reads TGTGCCAGCAGCTTAGGGGGACTAGGCGGCACCGGGGAGCTGTTTTTT. The encoded protein is CASSLGGLGGTGELFF.

This clone occurred once. The J gene is TRBJ2-1, the V gene TRBV9; 7 bases match TRBD1. Per the germline V gene, CDR1 is SGDLS and CDR2 is YYNGEE. This CDR3 has 15 amino acids. V shed 0 bases, J shed 6 bases, and the junction held 6 bases outside the gene matches. Written as DNA, the CDR3 is TGTGCCAGCAGCGTAGACAGGGGCCCCCTCAATGAGCAGTTCTTC. Protein sequence: CASSVDRGPLNEQFF.

The chain links TRBV2 to TRBJ2-2, with 8 bases that match TRBD1. CDR3 length: 14 residues. Germline CDR1 reads SNHLY; CDR2 reads FYNNEI. Trimming removed 6 bases from V and 7 bases from J; junction bases left unmatched: 7. CDR3 bases: TGTGCCAGCAGGGAGACAGGGGCACGCGGGGAGCTGTTTTTT. Its protein product is CASRETGARGELFF.

The chain carries TRBV7-3 and TRBJ2-1; tentatively, D is TRBD2 (5 bases). CDR1 and CDR2 (germline): SGHTA, FQGTGA. The CDR3 is 16 amino acids. Trimming took 4 bases from V and 1 from J, leaving 14 bases between them. CDR3 protein: CASSYGPSGSYNEQFF. The DNA of the CDR3 is TGTGCCAGCAGCTACGGACCCTCGGGGTCCTACAATGAGCAGTTCTTC.

This clone was counted once. The CDR3 protein is CASSYSGSGANVLTF. In nucleotides, the CDR3 is TGTGCCAGCAGTTACTCCGGCTCTGGGGCCAACGTCCTGACTTTC. The rearrangement joins TRBV6-5 to TRBJ2-6; D not certain. This CDR3 comprises 15 residues. Germline CDR1 is MNHEY and CDR2 is SVGAGI. The germline V and J ends were trimmed by 0 bases and 0 bases, with 3 bases remaining between them.

The chain recombines TRBV2 with TRBJ2-1; 8 bases are shared with TRBD2. This CDR3 comprises 14 residues. Unmatched junction bases numbered 6, after V lost 11 bases and J lost 0 bases. Germline CDR1 is SNHLY and CDR2 is FYNNEI. The CDR3, as DNA: TGTGCCGTAAAGAGCGGGAGCTCCTACAATGAGCAGTTCTTC. Its protein is CAVKSGSSYNEQFF.

This clone was observed a few times. The J gene is TRBJ2-1, the V gene TRBV3-1 (or the pseudogene TRBV3-2); tentative D call: TRBD1 (5 bases). This CDR3 is 17 amino acids long. In germline, CDR1 is LGHDT, CDR2 YNNKEL (reference sequence). The V and J ends lost 0 bases and 8 bases respectively, with 20 bases between them. For the CDR3, the DNA is TGTGCCAGCAGCCAAGAACCTCGACAGCGAAAAGTCTATGAGCAGTTCTTC. Residues: CASSQEPRQRKVYEQFF.

V is TRBV30 and J is TRBJ1-2; possibly TRBD1 for D (6 bases). The germline V gene has CDR1 GTSNPN and CDR2 SVGIG (reference sequence). Trimming removed 1 base from V and 4 bases from J, with 13 bases in between. This CDR3 has 14 residues. The CDR3 here is CAWSARTDFYGYTF. Here the CDR3 DNA reads TGTGCCTGGAGTGCCCGGACAGATTTCTATGGCTACACCTTC.

The rearrangement links TRBV6-2 or TRBV6-3 to TRBJ2-5; possibly TRBD2 for D (7 bases). Trimming removed 5 bases from V and 4 bases from J, with 11 bases in between. This CDR3 has 13 amino acids. Germline CDR1 is MNHEY and CDR2 is SVGEGT. Written as DNA, the CDR3 is TGTGCCAGCAGTAGGGGGGGTCCAGAGACCCAGTACTTC. Its protein product is CASSRGGPETQYF.

This rearrangement joins TRBV2 to TRBJ2-3; TRBD2 aligns across 8 bases. The germline V gene has CDR1 SNHLY and CDR2 FYNNEI. After removal of 2 bases from V and 2 bases from J, the junction contained 15 bases not matched to a gene. The CDR3 is 19 residues long. CDR3 protein: CASSEPNGRAGGNTDTQYF. As DNA, the CDR3 is TGTGCCAGCAGTGAACCCAACGGGAGGGCTGGTGGTAACACAGATACGCAGTATTTT.

The chain joins TRBV5-1 to TRBJ2-5, with D maybe TRBD1 (5 bases). V gave up 2 bases and J gave up 3 bases, with 14 bases separating them. There are 15 residues in the CDR3. CDR1 SGHRS and CDR2 YFSETQ come from the germline V gene. The CDR3 sequence: CASSFRGPDEETQYF. The CDR3 DNA reads TGCGCCAGCAGCTTTAGGGGTCCGGACGAAGAGACCCAGTACTTC.

The chain combines TRBV19 with TRBJ1-1, with D unresolved. Per germline, CDR1 LNHDA and CDR2 SQIVND (reference sequence). This CDR3 has 12 amino acids. Trimming stripped 8 bases from V and 0 bases from J, with 7 bases between. This CDR3 is CASSFMNTEAFF. The CDR3 nucleotides are TGTGCCAGTTCCTTTATGAACACTGAAGCTTTCTTT.

This clone was observed a handful of times. The V and J genes are TRBV10-1 and TRBJ2-3, with unresolved D. The ends were cut back, 3 bases at V and 7 bases at J, with 11 bases in the middle. CDR3 length: 13 residues. CDR1 and CDR2 from the germline V gene are WNHNN and SYGVQD (reference sequence). Here the CDR3 DNA reads TGCGCCAGCAGTGATTCATCCCCAAATACGCAGTATTTT. Protein product: CASSDSSPNTQYF.

The chain is built from TRBV27 and TRBJ2-7; 8 bases fit TRBD2. The germline V gene encodes CDR1 MNHEY and CDR2 SMNVEV (reference sequence). The V segment lost 5 bases and the J segment 5 bases; nucleotides outside the gene matches: 8. The CDR3 length is 14 residues. CDR3 amino acids: CASSVSGIYHEQYF. The DNA of the CDR3 is TGTGCCAGCAGTGTTAGCGGGATCTACCACGAGCAGTACTTC.

The chain carries TRBV28 and TRBJ2-1; 9 bases align to TRBD2. Trimming cost V 0 bases and J 7 bases; bases outside gene matches: 4. In germline, CDR1 is MDHEN, CDR2 SYDVKM. The CDR3 runs to 15 residues. The CDR3 coding sequence is TGTGCCAGCAGTTTATGGAGCGGGAGGCTTAATGAGCAGTTCTTC. Translation: CASSLWSGRLNEQFF.

The rearrangement links TRBV5-1 to TRBJ2-3; D is ambiguous. CDR3 length: 15 residues. Trimming pared 0 bases from V and 6 bases from J, leaving 14 bases between. Germline CDR1 and CDR2: SGHRS and YFSETQ. The CDR3 DNA reads TGCGCCAGCAGCTTGGGAGGTGTATCCGACGATACGCAGTATTTT. As protein: CASSLGGVSDDTQYF.

The chain couples TRBV9 to TRBJ2-1, with TRBD2 matching over 11 bases. With V trimmed by 0 bases and J by 8 bases, 4 bases remained unmatched. Germline lookup yields CDR1 SGDLS and CDR2 YYNGEE. CDR3 length: 15 residues. This chain's CDR3 is CASSVEGSGRDEQFF. The CDR3 DNA follows: TGTGCCAGCAGCGTAGAGGGTAGCGGGAGGGATGAGCAGTTCTTC. Using reference TRBV9 and TRBJ2-1 for the parts outside the CDR3, the full variable domain is DSGVTQTPKHLITATGQRVTLRCSPRSGDLSVYWYQQSLDQGLQFLIQYYNGEERAKGNILERFSAQQFPDLHSELNLSSLELGDSALYFCASSVEGSGRDEQFFGPGTRLTVL.

The V gene is TRBV2, the J gene TRBJ1-5; 7 bases map to TRBD1. Trimming at V came to 4 bases and at J to 7 bases, leaving 7 bases not matched to a gene. Germline CDR1 is SNHLY and CDR2 is FYNNEI. The CDR3 runs 14 residues. CDR3 in amino acids: CASSAQGKGQPQHF. CDR3 nucleotides: TGTGCCAGCAGTGCACAGGGGAAGGGCCAGCCCCAGCATTTT.

The chain carries TRBV27 and TRBJ2-7, with 14 bases that match TRBD2. Germline CDR1 reads MNHEY; CDR2 reads SMNVEV (reference sequence). V shed 5 bases and J 1 base; nucleotides not matched to a gene: 7. The CDR3 has 17 amino acids. Written as DNA, the CDR3 is TGTGCCAGCAGTCCGACTAGCGGGAGGGCTCTGTCCTACGAGCAGTACTTC. Translation gives CASSPTSGRALSYEQYF.

The CDR3 region has the DNA TGTGCCAGCAGTTCCCGGGGGGGGGCCAATGAGCAGTTCTTC. Amino acid sequence: CASSSRGGANEQFF. This chain links TRBV28 with TRBJ2-1; 8 bases match TRBD2. The V segment lost 4 bases and the J segment 6 bases; nucleotides outside the gene matches: 5. Germline CDR1 and CDR2: MDHEN and SYDVKM. CDR3 size: 14 residues.

CDR3 residues: CASSLALSGEQFF. CDR3 sequence (DNA): TGCGCCAGCAGCTTGGCATTAAGCGGTGAGCAGTTCTTC. The chain links TRBV5-1 to TRBJ2-1; possible D gene TRBD2, 5 bases. Germline CDR1 SGHRS, CDR2 YFSETQ. The CDR3 is 13 residues long. The germline V and J ends were trimmed by 0 bases and 9 bases, with 10 bases remaining between them. Full variable domain (remainder filled in from reference TRBV5-1 and TRBJ2-1): KAGVTQTPRYLIKTRGQQVTLSCSPISGHRSVSWYQQTPGQGLQFLFEYFSETQRNKGNFPGRFSGRQFSNSRSEMNVSTLELGDSALYLCASSLALSGEQFFGPGTRLTVL.

This clone was counted between two and nine times. This chain uses TRBV6-5 with TRBJ1-1; TRBD1 aligns across 7 bases. This CDR3 has 15 residues. Germline CDR1 reads MNHEY; CDR2 reads SVGAGI. V gave up 5 bases and J gave up 9 bases; unmatched junction bases: 15. DNA for the CDR3: TGTGCCAGCAGTCGTTCTACACATACAGGGGCCAAAGCTTTCTTT. This gives the protein CASSRSTHTGAKAFF.

This sequence joins TRBV14 and TRBJ2-7; 10 nucleotides agree with TRBD2. V gave up 1 base and J gave up 0 bases; unmatched junction bases: 0. The CDR3 covers 15 residues. Looked up from germline, CDR1 is SGHDN and CDR2 is FVKESK. The CDR3 loop is CASSQGTSGSYEQYF. The DNA for the CDR3 is TGTGCCAGCAGCCAAGGGACTAGCGGCTCCTACGAGCAGTACTTC.

V is TRBV9 and J is TRBJ1-1; D may be TRBD1 (5 bases). The V gene lost 0 bases and the J gene lost 0 bases, with 9 bases spanning the gap. CDR1 SGDLS and CDR2 YYNGEE come from the germline V gene. The CDR3 runs 15 residues. CDR3 protein: CASSVEVGVNTEAFF. The CDR3 region has the DNA TGTGCCAGCAGCGTAGAGGTAGGGGTGAACACTGAAGCTTTCTTT.

The J gene is TRBJ1-4, the V gene TRBV7-9, with 7 nucleotides matching TRBD1. Germline trimming cut 5 bases from V and 5 bases from J; bases unmatched to any gene: 8. CDR3 length equals 15 residues. Germline assignment: CDR1 SEHNR and CDR2 FQNEAQ (reference sequence). Here the CDR3 reads CASSPRQGENEKLFF. The CDR3 nucleotides are TGTGCCAGCAGCCCCAGACAGGGAGAAAATGAAAAACTGTTTTTT. The full variable domain, rest sourced from reference TRBV7-9 and TRBJ1-4, is DTGVSQNPRHKITKRGQNVTFRCDPISEHNRLYWYRQTLGQGPEFLTYFQNEAQLEKSRLLSDRFSAERPKGSFSTLEIQRTEQGDSAMYLCASSPRQGENEKLFFGSGTQLSVL.